This entry concerns a single T cell receptor beta chain. This clone appeared a few times. The antigen it binds to is not known. Likely a read error: the CDR3 ends without its conserved phenylalanine or tryptophan. The DNA is left out, because the CDR3 cannot be placed on it with certainty; the CDR3 is given as TCRdb lists it. This specimen comes from a study of cytomegalovirus exposure and HLA in healthy donors (dated by TCRdb to 2016 to 2017). For the wider study: An earlier analysis of some 600 of the donors reported approximately 300 Gb of sequence data and 117 million unique TCR beta sequences obtained from 180 million or so T cells. The study used immunosequencing to profile the T cell repertoires of around 600 subjects and linked those repertoires to cytomegalovirus serostatus. To study patterns of TCR occurrence, a later analysis re-analyzed previously published TCR beta repertoires from hundreds of donors and added high-resolution HLA genotyping. Alongside the repertoire data, information on donor age, sex, ethnicity and CMV serostatus was compiled. An earlier analysis of 500 to 650 of the donors applied high-throughput TCR beta sequencing to assess whether each TCR beta V gene segment acted as functional or pseudogenic. Genome-wide SNP genotypes for about 65% of the 666 donors were used in a later genetic analysis, which treated that subset as a discovery cohort. Among 350 to 400 genotyped donors of the cohort, an average of approximately 230,000 unique TCR beta nucleotide sequences were sequenced per donor, roughly 18% of them non-productive. The study aimed to test whether cataloging public T cell receptors could reveal signatures of past pathogen exposure. Approximately 300 gigabases of sequencing data and roughly 81 million unique TCR sequences made up an early release that covered approximately 620 HLA-typed donors. Every repertoire in the discovery cohort had been generated on one and the same sequencing platform. The later analysis used no new phenotypic data to find candidate immune exposures, relying instead on TCR beta sequences and their occurrence across donors. HLA typing covered class I and class II loci at four-digit resolution. To predict cytomegalovirus infection status, the study combined high-throughput TCR immunosequencing, statistical association of individual TCRs with disease status, and machine learning. Among the roughly 390 genotyped donors, more than 70% belonged to the genetic ancestry cluster associated with self-reported Caucasian donors. Typing coverage varied by locus: about 620-630 donors for A, B, C, DRB1 and DQB1; approximately 560 for DQA1; about 600 for DPA1; roughly 450 for DPB1. Along with the roughly 670-subject first cohort, a separate validation cohort of more than 90 different subjects was used. Because of strong linkage in the cohort, five DR-DQ haplotypes were treated as single units for association and clustering. Overall study outcomes, separate from this receptor: Compared with equally common non-associated chains, HLA-associated TCR beta chains in a later analysis were more clonally expanded and had lower generation probabilities. Broadly in line with IMGT annotations, most TCR beta V segments showed up in productive rearrangements about 87% or about 30% of the time in an earlier analysis of around 600 of the donors. In vitro tests confirmed that a few of the cytomegalovirus-associated TCR beta chains recognize cytomegalovirus antigens. A group of highly shared sequence variants was considered likely to be a technical artifact of the sequencing pipeline. A total of roughly 160 TCR beta chains were listed by the study as associated with cytomegalovirus. Linkage disequilibrium might explain the correlated functional status among segregating V segments, but an unknown experimental factor could not be ruled out. This cohort had only TCR beta chains sequenced, and the lack of alpha or paired-chain data limited which features could be detected. Presence/absence analyses assumed roughly uniform sequencing depth across donors, an assumption that may not hold. Some IMGT-functional V segments, including TRBV6-2 and TRBV6-3, could not be distinguished by the 87-base-pair reads and were therefore excluded. While some public TCRs were present in many individuals, most TCR sequences turned up only very rarely across donors. Strong co-occurrence of HLA alleles, especially DR and DQ, made assigning TCR associations to individual alleles difficult. Because HLA typing was unavailable for some donors at each locus, only the typed subset was used in association tests. An association between a missense DCLRE1C variant and V-gene and J-gene trimming of TCR beta chains was found in a later genetic analysis and replicated in an independent cohort. In a later analysis, TCR association rates were found to vary across HLA loci, with the most associated TCRs seen for DRB1 alleles and the fewest for HLA-C alleles. Compared with the 666-donor mean, donors in an Asian-associated ancestry cluster had fewer N-insertions in productive TCRs, according to a later genetic analysis. For the cohort, immune exposure information was limited to CMV serostatus. According to the authors, the approach could potentially be generalized to other disease states and immunological phenotypes. According to a later analysis, parvovirus B19, influenza, CMV and Epstein-Barr virus appeared linked to several top co-occurrence clusters. The classifier was reported to diagnose cytomegalovirus status with high specificity and sensitivity in both the original cohort and the validation cohort. A further reported finding was that TCR beta sequences accurately predicted the HLA-A and HLA-B alleles for most subjects in the first cohort. Most CMV-associated TCR beta chains appeared to be HLA-restricted in a later analysis, and the HLA associations seemed to be driven largely by CMV exposure. Because counts were too low, more than 15 rarely observed V segments, including chromosome 9 orphons, were excluded from the earlier analysis of 500 to 700 of the donors. In a later analysis, 15,000 to 20,000 TCR beta sequences were associated with specific HLA alleles at a false discovery rate of 0.05.

The cohort was made up of around 720 healthy bone marrow donors. All cohort members were sampled while nominally healthy, although unrecorded immune exposures were likely present. The donor tested CMV seronegative, placing the donor among the 350 to 400 seronegative members of the cohort. A peripheral blood sample was collected from each donor, and TCR beta sequencing was performed on peripheral blood mononuclear cells. The Qiagen DNeasy Blood Extraction Kit was used to extract genomic DNA from the blood cell samples. With termini counted, the CDR3 has 12 amino acids. CDR1 and CDR2, looked up from the germline V gene, are SNHLY and FYNNEI. The protocol used for the library was the immunoSEQ multiplex PCR assay. For the multiplex PCR, a mixture combining 60 forward primers for TCR Vbeta segments and 13 reverse primers for TCR Jbeta segments was used. The CDR3 region of rearranged TCR beta genes was amplified from genomic DNA by a multiplex PCR assay. The Illumina HiSeq System was used to sequence the amplified TCR beta libraries as 87-base-pair reads. On the authors' methods: A later analysis tallied around 80 million unique TCR beta chains across the 550 to 850 repertoires, and some 10 million of those chains were shared by two or more donors. To remove PCR and sequencing errors, raw reads were error-corrected and collapsed into unique sequences using a nearest-neighbor algorithm that merged closely related sequences. Alignment of CDR3 sequences to IMGT reference sequences was used to assign V, D and J gene segments. Each retained sequence needed at least a six-nucleotide match to both a V gene segment and a J gene segment. Rearrangements were called productive when the CDR3 lacked stop codons and stayed in frame with V and J; all others were non-productive. Following IMGT convention, CDR3 was defined as the stretch from the second conserved V-encoded cysteine up to the conserved J-encoded phenylalanine. Sequences without an unambiguous match to a single V gene segment were excluded from the earlier analysis of 587 of the donors. In an earlier analysis of 587 of the donors, a V segment was called functional when productive rearrangements were above 56.7%, and segregating when the standard deviation between donors exceeded 5%. To diagnose cytomegalovirus status from the catalog of TCR beta chain sequences, a statistical classification framework was built. V and J gene assignment, in a later analysis, came from comparing TCR nucleotide sequences with IMGT/GENE-DB human TR gene sequences. The TCRdist pipeline was used in a later analysis to assign CDR3 sequences and most-parsimonious VDJ recombination scenarios. In a later analysis, each TCR beta chain was defined by its CDR3 amino acid sequence together with its V-gene family, and reads lacking a unique V-gene family were excluded. As a way to deal with suspected cross-contamination and a sequencing artifact, a later analysis dropped 640 or so nucleotide sequences that were highly shared and had low generation probability. In a later analysis, a clonal expansion index for each public chain was calculated from normalized within-repertoire ranks of inferred template counts. A later analysis computed generation probabilities with a VDJ recombination model fitted to out-of-frame rearrangements, and checked the results against IGoR. A later analysis scored TCR-TCR, TCR-HLA and TCR-CMV co-occurrence with hypergeometric tests, applying a repertoire-size bias correction to TCR pairs. False discovery rates were estimated in a later analysis by permuting HLA or CMV assignments 20 times. In a later analysis, co-occurring TCRs were grouped using DBSCAN, and TCRdist sequence similarity was added for clustering within HLA-allele-positive subsets. Repertoires with fewer than 30,000 or more than 120,000 public chains were left out of co-occurrence clustering, as were about five repertoires with anomalous nucleotide sharing. TCRdb stores this immuneACCESS table with in-frame sequences only. Part of the clones is absent; in the studies checked, under half of the shortfall reflects unresolved V genes, and no reason is known for the rest. That table furnishes V, J and clone size, whereas the DNA furnished D and trimming. This sample comprises 140,000 or so clones, around 82% of them detected only once. Together, the top ten hold 2.5% to 3% of the sample.

This clonotype originated in a female donor in good health and CMV-seronegative. The sequenced sample was PBMCs. The rearrangement combines TRBV2 with TRBJ1-1. The CDR3 region reads CASSVQGGVRKE.